The 5 T cell receptor beta chains below come from one sample, sequenced in a study of blood T cell repertoires in COVID-19. Repertoires were generated with immunoSEQ multiplex PCR, while TCRdb's copy carries only in-frame clones and drops some. The data hold a few hundred thousand clones, with about 88% observed a single time. The specimen sequenced was peripheral blood. These receptors were obtained from a man in his 60s with acute or convalescent COVID-19.

The chain has TRBV6-5 and TRBJ1-2; D is possibly TRBD1 (5 bases). Trimming stripped 8 bases from V and 8 bases from J, with 15 bases between. Germline CDR1 is MNHEY and CDR2 is SVGAGI. This CDR3 comprises 12 residues. The CDR3 loop is CASGLAGQGYTF. DNA of the CDR3: TGTGCCAGCGGCCTTGCGGGGCAGGGCTACACCTTC.

The chain couples TRBV4-3 to TRBJ2-3, with D perhaps matching TRBD2 (5 bases). The CDR3 is 13 residues long. Germline assignment: CDR1 LGHNA and CDR2 YSLEER. V was clipped by 1 base and J by 6 bases, with 8 bases between them. The CDR3 reads CASSQARADTQYF. Here the CDR3 DNA reads TGCGCCAGCAGCCAAGCGCGGGCCGATACGCAGTATTTT.

This clone occurred a few times. J is TRBJ1-2 and V is TRBV14; the D is unclear. Per the germline V gene, CDR1 is SGHDN and CDR2 is FVKESK. The CDR3 has 14 residues. Trimming removed 0 bases at V and 8 bases at J, with 13 bases between. CDR3 sequence reads: CASSQDSRPMGYTF. The DNA for the CDR3 is TGTGCCAGCAGCCAAGATTCCAGGCCCATGGGCTACACCTTC.

A single count supports this clone. The rearrangement uses TRBV7-2 and TRBJ1-6; 8 bases agree with TRBD1. J was trimmed by 7 bases and V by 5 bases; bases with no gene match: 13. The CDR3 is 17 residues long. The germline V gene encodes CDR1 SGHTA and CDR2 FQGNSA. CDR3 in amino acids: CASSPQPRQGKNSPLHF. For the CDR3, the DNA is TGTGCCAGCAGCCCTCAACCCCGACAGGGGAAAAATTCACCCCTCCACTTT. The full variable domain, completed using reference TRBV7-2 and TRBJ1-6, is GAGVSQSPSNKVTEKGKDVELRCDPISGHTALYWYRQSLGQGLEFLIYFQGNSAPDKSGLPSDRFSAERTGGSVSTLTIQRTQQEDSAVYLCASSPQPRQGKNSPLHFGNGTRLTVT.

In this sample, this clone turned up a few times. The chain employs TRBV10-3 and TRBJ2-2; 12 nucleotides match TRBD2. This CDR3 has 16 amino acids. Germline CDR1 and CDR2: ENHRY and SYGVKD. V lost 3 bases and J lost 7; bases outside the gene matches: 6. CDR3: CAISEGLAGSGGELFF. For the CDR3, the DNA is TGTGCCATCAGTGAAGGACTAGCGGGGAGCGGCGGGGAGCTGTTTTTT.